These T cell receptor beta chains were read from a single sample in a study of cytomegalovirus exposure and HLA in healthy donors. TCRdb's copy holds only in-frame clones and misses some; the assay was immunoSEQ multiplex PCR. Reported are roughly 80,000 clones; the ten largest clones contain approximately 1.1%. Sequenced: PBMCs. The receptors stem from a young woman in good health and CMV-seronegative. Both conserved end residues are part of each CDR3. The D gene is left open where the match is weak.

D gene	V gene	J gene	CDR3 protein	CDR3 DNA
.	TRBV11-3	TRBJ2-7	CASSPSGTYEQYF	TGTGCCAGCTCCCCGAGCGGAACCTACGAGCAGTACTTC
.	TRBV5-4	TRBJ2-7	CASSLESSREQYF	TGTGCCAGCAGCTTGGAAAGTAGTCGCGAGCAGTACTTC
.	TRBV27	TRBJ2-2	CASSLLGEALPPGELFF	TGTGCCAGCAGTTTATTGGGGGAGGCCCTTCCCCCCGGGGAGCTGTTTTTT
.	TRBV5-1	TRBJ2-2	CASSLTVTGELFF	TGCGCCAGCAGCTTGACAGTTACCGGGGAGCTGTTTTTT
.	TRBV11-2	TRBJ2-7	CASSIGLYEQYF	TGTGCCAGCAGCATCGGACTCTACGAGCAGTACTTC
.	TRBV29-1	TRBJ1-2	CSVEPQFYGYTF	TGCAGCGTTGAGCCACAGTTCTATGGCTACACCTTC
TRBD1	TRBV6-1	TRBJ2-1	CASSKPGQGDNEQFF	TGTGCCAGCAGTAAACCGGGACAGGGAGACAATGAGCAGTTCTTC
.	TRBV29-1	TRBJ1-1	CSAPAGWNTEAFF	TGCAGCGCCCCGGCAGGGTGGAACACTGAAGCTTTCTTT
TRBD1	TRBV6-1	TRBJ1-4	CASRDRVEKLFF	TGTGCCAGCAGAGACAGGGTTGAAAAACTGTTTTTT
TRBD1	TRBV29-1	TRBJ1-2	CSVNTGGRGYTF	TGCAGCGTCAATACAGGGGGCCGTGGCTACACCTTC
.	TRBV10-2	TRBJ2-1	CASSGRGHSSYNEQFF	TGCGCCAGCAGTGGGCGGGGCCATTCTTCCTACAATGAGCAGTTCTTC
.	TRBV30	TRBJ1-1	CAWSRSKNTEAFF	TGTGCCTGGAGTCGGTCCAAGAACACTGAAGCTTTCTTT
.	TRBV7-9	TRBJ2-7	CASSLDTGLPQEQYF	TGTGCCAGCAGCTTAGACACGGGATTGCCTCAGGAGCAGTACTTC
TRBD2	TRBV5-4	TRBJ2-2	CASSPGLTITGELFF	TGTGCCAGCAGCCCGGGACTAACGATCACCGGGGAGCTGTTTTTT